This T cell receptor (beta chain) was identified in a study of shared clonotypes between healthy human individuals. Across the study: Researchers assigned three CD4 naive, three CD4 memory, two CD8 naive and one CD8 memory plate to each donor.

With 6 bases removed from V and 0 bases from J, the gap between germline ends came to 6 bases. Germline V gene sequence: CDR1 SGHDN, CDR2 FVKESK. CDR3 length: 14 residues. The genomic DNA of each subset was split evenly across several immunoSEQ plates. Clones were read by immunoSEQ multiplex PCR, and TCRdb kept only the in-frame ones, dropping some. The sample lists about 2 million clones, roughly 94% occurring once. Notes on this clone: Its specificity is not known.

Study outcomes and limitations: Non-shared clonotypes had lower generation probabilities than those shared by all four donors.

The sample was naive CD4+ T cells sorted from blood. The subset here: CD45RA+ positively selected. This sequence originates from a young man in good health. The chain joins TRBV14 to TRBJ2-6; D gene uncertain. CDR3 sequence reads: CASRADSGANVLTF. The CDR3 nucleotides are TGTGCCAGCAGAGCTGACTCTGGGGCCAACGTCCTGACTTTC.